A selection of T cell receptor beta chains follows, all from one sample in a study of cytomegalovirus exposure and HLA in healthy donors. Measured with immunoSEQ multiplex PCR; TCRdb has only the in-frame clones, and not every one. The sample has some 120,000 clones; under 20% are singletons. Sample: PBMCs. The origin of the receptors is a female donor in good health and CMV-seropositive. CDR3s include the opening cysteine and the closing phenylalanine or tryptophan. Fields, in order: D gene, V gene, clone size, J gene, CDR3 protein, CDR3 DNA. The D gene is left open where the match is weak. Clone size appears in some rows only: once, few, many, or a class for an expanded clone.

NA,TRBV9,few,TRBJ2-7,CASSVGPAGFSYEQYF,TGTGCCAGCAGCGTTGGGCCAGCAGGCTTCTCTTACGAGCAGTACTTC
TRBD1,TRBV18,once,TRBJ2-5,CASSPQGAETQYF,TGTGCCAGCTCACCACAGGGGGCAGAGACCCAGTACTTC
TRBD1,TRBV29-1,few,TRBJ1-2,CSVVMGQGANGYTF,TGCAGCGTTGTAATGGGACAGGGGGCCAATGGCTACACCTTC
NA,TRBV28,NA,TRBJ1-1,CASSQTLRGMNTEAFF,TGTGCCAGCAGTCAAACCCTGAGGGGGATGAACACTGAAGCTTTCTTT
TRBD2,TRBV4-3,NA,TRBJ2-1,CASSQRRWDYRGDNEQFF,TGCGCCAGCAGCCAAAGGCGATGGGACTACCGGGGGGACAATGAGCAGTTCTTC
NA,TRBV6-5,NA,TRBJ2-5,CASSYSRRRETQYF,TGTGCCAGCAGTTACTCGCGGAGGCGGGAGACCCAGTACTTC
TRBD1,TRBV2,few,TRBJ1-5,CASSGTGTDQPQHF,TGTGCCAGCAGTGGAACAGGGACAGATCAGCCCCAGCATTTT
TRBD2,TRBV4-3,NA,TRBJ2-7,CASSQTGTNYYEQYF,TGCGCCAGCAGCCAAACCGGGACTAATTATTACGAGCAGTACTTC
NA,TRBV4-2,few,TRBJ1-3,CASSQVKQGRVTSGNTIYF,TGTGCCAGCAGCCAAGTGAAGCAGGGGCGGGTTACCTCTGGAAACACCATATATTTT
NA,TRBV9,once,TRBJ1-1,CASSEQLLNTEAFF,TGTGCCAGCAGCGAACAGCTTTTGAACACTGAAGCTTTCTTT
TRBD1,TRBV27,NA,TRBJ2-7,CASKTGGSEQYF,TGTGCCAGCAAGACAGGGGGCAGCGAGCAGTACTTC
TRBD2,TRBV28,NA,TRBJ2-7,CASSLSRRLAGGFYEQYF,TGTGCCAGCAGTTTAAGTAGGAGGCTAGCGGGGGGTTTCTACGAGCAGTACTTC
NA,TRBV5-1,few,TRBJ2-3,CASSLVPGTDTQYF,TGCGCCAGCAGCTTGGTGCCGGGGACAGATACGCAGTATTTT
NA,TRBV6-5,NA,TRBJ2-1,CASSYQTAYNEQFF,TGTGCCAGCAGTTACCAAACAGCTTACAATGAGCAGTTCTTC
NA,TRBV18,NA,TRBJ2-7,CASSPVTQDEQYF,TGTGCCAGCTCACCCGTGACACAGGACGAGCAGTACTTC
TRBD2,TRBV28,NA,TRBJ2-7,CASSRTSGSYEQYF,TGTGCCAGCAGCCGAACTAGCGGGAGTTACGAGCAGTACTTC
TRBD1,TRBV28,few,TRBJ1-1,CASRGTGFTEAFF,TGTGCCAGCAGGGGGACAGGGTTCACTGAAGCTTTCTTT
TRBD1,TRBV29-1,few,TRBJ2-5,CSVPRDRVETQYF,TGCAGCGTCCCAAGGGACAGGGTGGAGACCCAGTACTTC
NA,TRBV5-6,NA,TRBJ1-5,CASSWGVGSQPQHF,TGTGCCAGCAGCTGGGGGGTGGGGTCCCAGCCCCAGCATTTT
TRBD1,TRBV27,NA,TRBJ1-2,CASRPDRDYGYTF,TGTGCCAGCAGGCCTGACAGGGATTATGGCTACACCTTC
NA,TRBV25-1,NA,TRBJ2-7,CASALPGLGYEQYF,TGTGCCAGCGCTCTACCGGGATTGGGCTACGAGCAGTACTTC
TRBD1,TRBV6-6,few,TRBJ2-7,CASSRRPGQGLYEQYF,TGTGCCAGCAGTCGCCGGCCGGGACAGGGGTTATACGAGCAGTACTTC
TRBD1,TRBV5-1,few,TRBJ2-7,CASGTGGRFYEQYF,TGCGCCAGCGGAACAGGGGGCCGATTCTACGAGCAGTACTTC
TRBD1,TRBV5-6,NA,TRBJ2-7,CASSYRQGIKSYEQYF,TGTGCCAGCAGCTACAGACAGGGGATAAAGTCTTACGAGCAGTACTTC
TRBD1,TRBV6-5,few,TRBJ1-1,CASSYSPGQQNTEAFF,TGTGCCAGCAGTTACTCCCCGGGACAGCAGAACACTGAAGCTTTCTTT
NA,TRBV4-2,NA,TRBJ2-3,CASSQGVLSDTDTQYF,TGTGCCAGCAGCCAAGGCGTACTATCGGACACAGATACGCAGTATTTT
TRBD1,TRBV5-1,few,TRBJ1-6,CASSSRTGESPLHF,TGCGCCAGCAGCTCGCGGACAGGAGAGTCACCCCTCCACTTT
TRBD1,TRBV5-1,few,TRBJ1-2,CASSLLTGGPGYGYTF,TGCGCCAGCAGCTTGTTGACAGGGGGGCCCGGCTATGGCTACACCTTC
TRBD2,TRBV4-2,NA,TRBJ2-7,CASSQDQLATYEQYF,TGTGCCAGCAGCCAAGATCAACTAGCGACCTACGAGCAGTACTTC
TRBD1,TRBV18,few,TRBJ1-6,CASSPPRGQANSPLHF,TGTGCCAGCTCCCCACCCCGCGGACAGGCCAATTCACCCCTCCACTTT
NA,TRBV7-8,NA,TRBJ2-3,CASSLARGIRMDTQYF,TGTGCCAGCAGCTTAGCGCGCGGAATCCGGATGGATACGCAGTATTTT
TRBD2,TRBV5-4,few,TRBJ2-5,CASSLPLAGIRGTQYF,TGTGCCAGCAGCTTGCCCCTAGCGGGAATAAGGGGGACCCAGTACTTC
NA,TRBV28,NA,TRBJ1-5,CASSLMEGTERYNQPQHF,TGTGCCAGCAGTTTAATGGAGGGGACGGAAAGGTACAATCAGCCCCAGCATTTT
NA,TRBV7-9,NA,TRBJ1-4,CAGAFATNEKLFF,TGTGCCGGGGCGTTTGCAACTAATGAAAAACTGTTTTTT
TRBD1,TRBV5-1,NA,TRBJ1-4,CASSIGTVVGNEKLFF,TGCGCCAGCAGCATCGGGACAGTGGTGGGTAATGAAAAACTGTTTTTT
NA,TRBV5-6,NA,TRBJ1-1,CASSFPRTLNTEAFF,TGTGCCAGCAGCTTCCCCCGCACATTGAACACTGAAGCTTTCTTT
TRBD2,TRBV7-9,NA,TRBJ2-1,CASTTLAHGQFF,TGTGCCAGCACCACACTAGCGCATGGACAGTTCTTC
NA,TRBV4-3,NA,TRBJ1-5,CASSQAQGSQPQHF,TGCGCCAGCAGCCAAGCACAGGGCTCTCAGCCCCAGCATTTT
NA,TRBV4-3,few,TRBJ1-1,CASSQDPVNTEAFF,TGCGCCAGCAGCCAAGATCCAGTGAACACTGAAGCTTTCTTT
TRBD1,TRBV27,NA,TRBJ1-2,CASSGSTGGGYGYTF,TGTGCCAGCAGTGGCTCGACAGGGGGAGGGTATGGCTACACCTTC
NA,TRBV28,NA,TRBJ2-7,CASRTGSSYEQYF,TGTGCCAGCAGAACTGGGAGCTCCTACGAGCAGTACTTC
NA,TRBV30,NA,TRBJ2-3,CAWNQGFLVSDTQYF,TGTGCCTGGAATCAGGGGTTCCTTGTGTCAGATACGCAGTATTTT
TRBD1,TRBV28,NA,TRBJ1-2,CASTLRQGYGYTF,TGTGCCAGCACCCTAAGACAGGGCTATGGCTACACCTTC
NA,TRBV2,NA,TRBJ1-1,CASSATGYRNTEAFF,TGTGCCAGCAGTGCCACGGGGTACAGGAACACTGAAGCTTTCTTT
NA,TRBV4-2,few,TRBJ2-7,CASSQDPHPEFLYEQYF,TGTGCCAGCAGCCAAGATCCACACCCAGAATTCCTCTACGAGCAGTACTTC
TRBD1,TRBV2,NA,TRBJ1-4,CASTTRQGPNEKLFF,TGTGCCAGCACCACGCGACAGGGCCCTAATGAAAAACTGTTTTTT
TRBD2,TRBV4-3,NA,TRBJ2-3,CASSQMRTSGSTDTQYF,TGCGCCAGCAGCCAGATGAGGACTAGCGGAAGCACAGATACGCAGTATTTT
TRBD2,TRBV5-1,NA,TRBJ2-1,CASNALAGLNEQFF,TGCGCCAGCAATGCGCTAGCGGGACTAAATGAGCAGTTCTTC
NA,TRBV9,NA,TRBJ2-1,CASSALAKGEQFF,TGTGCCAGCAGCGCACTAGCTAAGGGTGAGCAGTTCTTC
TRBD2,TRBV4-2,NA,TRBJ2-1,CASSQDALAGPYNEQFF,TGTGCCAGCAGCCAAGACGCACTAGCGGGGCCGTACAATGAGCAGTTCTTC
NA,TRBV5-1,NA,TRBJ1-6,CASSLRGFNNSPLHF,TGCGCCAGCAGCTTGAGGGGGTTCAATAATTCACCCCTCCACTTT
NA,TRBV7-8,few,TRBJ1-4,CASSRGGAFNEKLFF,TGTGCCAGCAGCCGAGGAGGGGCGTTTAATGAAAAACTGTTTTTT
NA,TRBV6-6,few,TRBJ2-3,CASSYDSRTDTQYF,TGTGCCAGCAGTTATGACAGCCGCACAGATACGCAGTATTTT
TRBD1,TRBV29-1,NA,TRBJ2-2,CSVAGGLDTGELFF,TGCAGCGTTGCAGGGGGCCTGGACACCGGGGAGCTGTTTTTT